This TCR beta chain was retrieved from a study of blood T cell repertoires in COVID-19. Across the study: The United States, Italy and Spain supplied acute and convalescent COVID-19 samples. In each case, the material was cDNA or gDNA derived from T cells, B-cell-depleted T cells, or PBMCs.

Study processing details: By means of reference gene primer amplification, nucleated cell counts were estimated. Only in-frame clones appear in the TCRdb table, and some are missing; sequencing was by immunoSEQ multiplex PCR. V and J calls and clone size come straight from that table; D and trimming were deduced from the DNA. The sample yields roughly 220,000 clones, 84% seen once. Per germline, CDR1 SNHLY and CDR2 FYNNEI. V was pared by 6 bases and J by 7 bases, with 6 bases of the junction left unmatched. The CDR3 runs to 13 residues. The clonotype originates from a woman aged 60 to 75 who had recovered from COVID-19. Sequenced: peripheral blood. The rearrangement joins TRBV2 to TRBJ1-2, with 9 bases fitting TRBD1. This CDR3 is CASREQGAGGYTF. DNA of the CDR3: TGTGCCAGCAGAGAACAGGGGGCGGGTGGCTACACCTTC.